One TCR beta chain is described in this entry. Its antigen is not identified. These data are taken from a study of cytomegalovirus exposure and HLA in healthy donors. Study as a whole: Previous work identified roughly 120 million unique TCR beta sequences from around 170 million T cells.

Both 60 Vbeta primers and 13 Jbeta primers went into the PCR. Method: immunoSEQ multiplex PCR; TCRdb's copy keeps in-frame clones and lacks some. The top ten hold more than 6% of the sample, which has some 120,000 clones, roughly 70% seen once. Study-wide results and limits: Association of 15,000 to 20,000 TCR beta sequences with HLA alleles was found at 0.05 false discovery rate in a later analysis.

Germline assignment: CDR1 MNHNS and CDR2 SASEGT. The CDR3 loop spans 13 amino acids. The germline V and J ends were trimmed by 7 bases and 1 base, with 5 bases remaining between them. J is TRBJ2-6 and V is TRBV6-1; D gene ambiguous. The receptor was isolated from a man aged 40-49 years in good health and CMV-seropositive. The specimen sequenced was PBMCs. CDR3 loop: CASIQSGANVLTF. In DNA form, the CDR3 reads TGTGCCAGCATACAGTCTGGGGCCAACGTCCTGACTTTC.